This T cell receptor (beta chain) was identified during a study of technical replicates of blood from several donors. CDR1 is SNHLY, CDR2 FYNNEI, per germline. The CDR3 totals 15 residues. V lost 7 bases, J lost 2 bases, and 17 bases lay in between. Method: immunoSEQ multiplex PCR; TCRdb's copy keeps in-frame clones and lacks some. The sample records about 88,000 clones, roughly 92% being singletons. The sample consisted of T cells isolated from PBMCs. The V gene is TRBV2, the J gene TRBJ2-5; TRBD2 might be the D (7 bases). The clonotype originates from a human donor in good health. The CDR3 DNA is TGTGCCAGCACTGGGGAGGGGGGTGGACAAGAGACCCAGTACTTC. Its protein is CASTGEGGGQETQYF.